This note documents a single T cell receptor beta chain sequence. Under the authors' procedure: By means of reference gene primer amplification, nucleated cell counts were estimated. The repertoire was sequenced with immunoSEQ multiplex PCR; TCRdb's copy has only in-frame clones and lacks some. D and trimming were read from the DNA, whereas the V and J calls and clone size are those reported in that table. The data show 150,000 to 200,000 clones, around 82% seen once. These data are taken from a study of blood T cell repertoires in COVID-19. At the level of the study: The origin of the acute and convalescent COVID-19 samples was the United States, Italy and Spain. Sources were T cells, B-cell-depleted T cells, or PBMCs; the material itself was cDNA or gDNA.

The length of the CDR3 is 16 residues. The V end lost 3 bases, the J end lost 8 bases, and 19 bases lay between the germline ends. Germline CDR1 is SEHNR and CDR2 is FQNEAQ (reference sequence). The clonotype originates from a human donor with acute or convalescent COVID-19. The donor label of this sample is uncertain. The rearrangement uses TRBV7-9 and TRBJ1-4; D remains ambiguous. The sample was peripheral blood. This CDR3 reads CASSFPFGGVEEKLFF. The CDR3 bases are TGTGCCAGCAGCTTTCCGTTCGGCGGAGTGGAGGAAAAACTGTTTTTT.